This passage covers 8 T cell receptor beta chains from one sample sequenced in a study of cytomegalovirus exposure and HLA in healthy donors. 13 Jbeta primers and 60 Vbeta primers were used for the PCR. Clones were sequenced by immunoSEQ multiplex PCR, and TCRdb holds only the in-frame ones, with some missing. The data show some 150,000 clones, 80% seen once. The sample comprised PBMCs. These TCRs come from a male donor in good health and CMV-seronegative.

V gene TRBV5-4 combines with J gene TRBJ2-1, with D perhaps TRBD2 (6 bases). The CDR3 is made up of 14 amino acids. Germline assignment: CDR1 SGHNT and CDR2 YYREEE (reference sequence). Deletions cut 2 bases from V and 1 base from J, with 7 bases between. CDR3: CASSFGGSYNEQFF. The CDR3 DNA reads TGTGCCAGCAGCTTCGGGGGTTCCTACAATGAGCAGTTCTTC.

About this clone itself: The same CDR3 also results from other DNA sequences found in this sample. This chain connects TRBV7-9 to TRBJ2-1, with a possible D match to TRBD2 (6 bases). From germline, CDR1 is SEHNR and CDR2 FQNEAQ (reference sequence). The CDR3 has 13 residues. V lost 0 bases and J lost 7, with 7 bases in between. The CDR3 reads CASSLAGGNEQFF. In DNA form, the CDR3 reads TGTGCCAGCAGCTTAGCAGGAGGGAATGAGCAGTTCTTC.

This clone was observed once. The V gene is TRBV5-6, the J gene TRBJ2-7; 8 bases map to TRBD1. The V segment lost 0 bases and the J segment 0 bases; nucleotides outside the gene matches: 5. The CDR3 has 16 amino acids. The germline V gene has CDR1 SGHDT and CDR2 YYEEEE. CDR3 sequence (DNA): TGTGCCAGCAGCTTGGCCCGGACAGGGAGCTCCTACGAGCAGTACTTC. Protein: CASSLARTGSSYEQYF.

The genes are TRBV18 and TRBJ1-1, with 8 bases fitting TRBD1. CDR1 KGHSH and CDR2 LQKENI come from the germline V gene. This CDR3 has 14 amino acids. V was pared by 3 bases and J by 0 bases, with 0 bases of the junction left unmatched. The CDR3 coding sequence is TGTGCCAGCTCACCGGACAGGGTGAACACTGAAGCTTTCTTT. Amino acids: CASSPDRVNTEAFF. Filled out from reference TRBV18 and TRBJ1-1, the complete variable domain reads NAGVMQNPRHLVRRRGQEARLRCSPMKGHSHVYWYRQLPEEGLKFMVYLQKENIIDESGMPKERFSAEFPKEGPSILRIQQVVRGDSAAYFCASSPDRVNTEAFFGQGTRLTVV.

The chain carries TRBV5-4 and TRBJ2-1, with 11 bases aligning to TRBD2. Germline V gene lookup returns CDR1 SGHNT and CDR2 YYREEE (reference sequence). V gave up 3 bases and J gave up 0 bases; unmatched junction bases: 8. CDR3 length: 18 amino acids. CDR3 bases: TGTGCCAGCAGCTCCCGGCTAGCGGGGGGTAGCTCCTACAATGAGCAGTTCTTC. This translates into CASSSRLAGGSSYNEQFF.

The rearrangement joins TRBV10-2 to TRBJ1-2, with TRBD1 matching over 7 bases. V shed 2 bases, J shed 5 bases, and the junction held 8 bases outside the gene matches. The CDR3 loop spans 15 amino acids. Germline loops: CDR1 WSHSY, CDR2 SAAADI. The CDR3 sequence: CASSEPETGHYGYTF. Written as DNA, the CDR3 is TGCGCCAGCAGTGAGCCAGAGACAGGGCATTATGGCTACACCTTC.

This clone has a handful of counts. The chain recombines TRBV5-1 with TRBJ1-6; D is undetermined. Germline V gene lookup returns CDR1 SGHRS and CDR2 YFSETQ. V lost 4 bases and J 8 bases, leaving 16 bases between the germline ends. The CDR3 has 15 amino acids. CDR3 sequence (DNA): TGCGCCAGCAGCCCGAAGACCGACGACTATTCACCCCTCCACTTT. It encodes CASSPKTDDYSPLHF.

The J gene is TRBJ1-2, the V gene TRBV6-5; TRBD1 agrees at 9 bases. CDR1 is MNHEY and CDR2 is SVGAGI in the germline V gene. The CDR3 consists of 15 residues. The V segment lost 6 bases and the J segment 7 bases; nucleotides outside the gene matches: 12. The CDR3 loop reads CASRRMGQGESGYTF. CDR3 sequence (DNA): TGTGCCAGCAGGAGAATGGGACAGGGTGAGAGTGGCTACACCTTC.